This T cell receptor beta chain was captured by sequencing in a study of T cells after posttransplantation cyclophosphamide. Study outcomes and limitations: Recipient CMV seropositivity and CMV reactivation strongly tracked TRB clonality. Tissue-infiltrating T cells from skin or gut overlapped little with blood T cells. Donor CD8+ memory clones often dominated recipient blood repertoires at later times.

Comment on this clone: Antigen specificity is unknown.

Clones were sequenced by immunoSEQ multiplex PCR, and TCRdb holds only the in-frame ones, with some missing. Seen here are just over 65,000 clones, 90% to 95% observed once, and the top ten hold roughly 3%. Peripheral blood was collected from the related graft donor on the marrow donation day. The CDR3 loop spans 15 amino acids. V was pared by 0 bases and J by 3 bases, with 12 bases between. Germline CDR1 reads SGHNT; CDR2 reads YYREEE (reference sequence). Source material: PBMCs. The rearrangement joins TRBV5-4 to TRBJ1-1; D remains unclear. The TCR was taken from a young woman in good health and a related stem cell transplant donor. CDR3: CASSLGGGRDTEAFF. For the CDR3, the DNA is TGTGCCAGCAGCTTGGGAGGAGGGCGGGACACTGAAGCTTTCTTT. Full variable domain (missing parts from reference TRBV5-4 and TRBJ1-1): ETGVTQSPTHLIKTRGQQVTLRCSSQSGHNTVSWYQQALGQGPQFIFQYYREEENGRGNFPPRFSGLQFPNYSSELNVNALELDDSALYLCASSLGGGRDTEAFFGQGTRLTVV.